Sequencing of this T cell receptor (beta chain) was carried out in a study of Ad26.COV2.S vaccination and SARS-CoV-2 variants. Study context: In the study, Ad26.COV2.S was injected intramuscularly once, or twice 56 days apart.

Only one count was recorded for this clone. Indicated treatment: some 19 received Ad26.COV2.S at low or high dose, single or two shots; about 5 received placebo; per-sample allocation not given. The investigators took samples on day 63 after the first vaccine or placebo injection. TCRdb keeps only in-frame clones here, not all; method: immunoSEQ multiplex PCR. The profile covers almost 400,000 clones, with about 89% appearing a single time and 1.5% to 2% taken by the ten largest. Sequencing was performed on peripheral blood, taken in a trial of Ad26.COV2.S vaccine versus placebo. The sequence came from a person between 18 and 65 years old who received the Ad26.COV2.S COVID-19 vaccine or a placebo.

CDR3 amino acids: CASSLPQGFYEQYF. The CDR3 DNA sequence: TGTGCCAGCAGTCTCCCACAGGGGTTCTACGAGCAGTACTTC. This chain joins TRBV28 and TRBJ2-7; 7 bases match TRBD1. Germline V gives CDR1 MDHEN, CDR2 SYDVKM. This CDR3 is built from 14 residues. J gave up 3 bases and V 5 bases, and 7 bases lay outside the gene matches.